Included here is one TCR beta chain sequence, with context. The source of the sample is a study of blood T cell repertoires in COVID-19. The overall study: COVID-19 samples collected from the United States, Italy and Spain covered acute and convalescent phases. T cells, B-cell-depleted T cells, or PBMCs provided the cDNA or gDNA that served as material.

Per the original methods: Reference gene primer amplification in the assay estimated nucleated cell counts. Clones were sequenced by immunoSEQ multiplex PCR, and TCRdb holds only the in-frame ones, with some missing. For V, J and clone size, that table is used; D and trimming come from the DNA. Of 300,000 to 350,000 clones in the sample, about 90% were seen once. Sequenced input: peripheral blood. The clonotype was recovered from a woman aged 18-29 years who had recovered from COVID-19.

The CDR3 protein is CASSLDRGVEKLFF. As DNA, the CDR3 is TGTGCCAGCAGCTTAGACAGGGGGGTTGAAAAACTGTTTTTT. The chain uses TRBV7-2 and TRBJ1-4; 8 bases fit TRBD1. This CDR3 spans 14 amino acids. Germline V gives CDR1 SGHTA, CDR2 FQGNSA. The V gene end was trimmed by 1 base and the J gene end by 7 bases; junction bases not matched to a gene: 2.